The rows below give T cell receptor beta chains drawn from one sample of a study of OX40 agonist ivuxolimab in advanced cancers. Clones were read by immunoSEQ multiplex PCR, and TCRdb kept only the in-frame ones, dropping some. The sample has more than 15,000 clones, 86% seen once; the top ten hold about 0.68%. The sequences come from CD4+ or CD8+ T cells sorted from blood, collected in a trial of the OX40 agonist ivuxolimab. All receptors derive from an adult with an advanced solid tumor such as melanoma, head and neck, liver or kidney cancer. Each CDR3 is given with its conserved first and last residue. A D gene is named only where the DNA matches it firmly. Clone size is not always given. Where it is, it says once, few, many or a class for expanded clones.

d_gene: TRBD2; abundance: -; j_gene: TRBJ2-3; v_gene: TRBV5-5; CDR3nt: TGTGCCAGCAGCTTGGCTCGGGAGGGGGGTGCAGATACGCAGTATTTT; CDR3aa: CASSLAREGGADTQYF
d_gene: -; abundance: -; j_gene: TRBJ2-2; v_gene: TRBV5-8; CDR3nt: TGTGCCAGCAGCCTAAGTGTGGGCTACACCGGGGAGCTGTTTTTT; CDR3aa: CASSLSVGYTGELFF
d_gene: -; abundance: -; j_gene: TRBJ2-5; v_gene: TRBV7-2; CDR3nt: TGTGCCAGCAGCTTCCGAGAGACCCAGTACTTC; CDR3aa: CASSFRETQYF
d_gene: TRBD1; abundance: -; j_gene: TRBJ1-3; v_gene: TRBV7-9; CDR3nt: TGTGCCAGCAGCCCCGGGACAGGGGAAGGAAACACCATATATTTT; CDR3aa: CASSPGTGEGNTIYF
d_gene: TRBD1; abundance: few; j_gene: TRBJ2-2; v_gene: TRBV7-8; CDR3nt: TGTGCCAGCAGCTTAGGTCCCCGGACAGGGGATACCGGGGAGCTGTTTTTT; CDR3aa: CASSLGPRTGDTGELFF
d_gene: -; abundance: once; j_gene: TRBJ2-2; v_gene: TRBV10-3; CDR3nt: TGTGCCATCAGTGAGAGGGACGGGGAGCTGTTTTTT; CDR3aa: CAISERDGELFF
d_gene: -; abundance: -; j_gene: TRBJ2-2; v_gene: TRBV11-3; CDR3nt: TGTGCCAGCAGCTTAGGTTTGGTCGGGGAGCTGTTTTTT; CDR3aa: CASSLGLVGELFF
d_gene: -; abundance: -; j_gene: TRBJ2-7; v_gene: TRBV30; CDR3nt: TGTGCCTGGAGTGTAGGGCTTCCAGGCTCCTACGAGCAGTACTTC; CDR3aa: CAWSVGLPGSYEQYF
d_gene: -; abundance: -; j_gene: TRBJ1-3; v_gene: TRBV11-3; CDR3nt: TGTGCCAGCAGCTTAGATACGGGAAACACCATATATTTT; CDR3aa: CASSLDTGNTIYF
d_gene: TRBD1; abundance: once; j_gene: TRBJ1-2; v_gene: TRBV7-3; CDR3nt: TGTGCCAGCAGCCCCGGGACAGGGGTAGGGTATGGCTACACCTTC; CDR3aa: CASSPGTGVGYGYTF
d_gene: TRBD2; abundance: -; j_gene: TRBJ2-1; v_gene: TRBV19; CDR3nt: TGTGCCAGTAGTGACCAAGCGGGGGGTGAGCAGTTCTTC; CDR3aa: CASSDQAGGEQFF
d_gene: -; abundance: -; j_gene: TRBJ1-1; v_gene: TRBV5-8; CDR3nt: TGTGCCAGCAGCTCCGGGACGGGGAACACTGAAGCTTTCTTT; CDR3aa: CASSSGTGNTEAFF
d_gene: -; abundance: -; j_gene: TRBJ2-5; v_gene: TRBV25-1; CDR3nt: TGTGCCAGCAGTGAATCCGGGGGGCTTGGAGAGACCCAGTACTTC; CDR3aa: CASSESGGLGETQYF
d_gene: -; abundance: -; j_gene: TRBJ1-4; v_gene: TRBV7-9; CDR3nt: TGTGCCAGCAGCCCCGTGGGGGCGAATGAAAAACTGTTTTTT; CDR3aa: CASSPVGANEKLFF
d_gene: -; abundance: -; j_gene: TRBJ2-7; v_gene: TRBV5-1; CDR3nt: TGCGCCAGCAGCGCGGCTATAGAGGCTTTCTCCTACGAGCAGTACTTC; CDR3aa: CASSAAIEAFSYEQYF
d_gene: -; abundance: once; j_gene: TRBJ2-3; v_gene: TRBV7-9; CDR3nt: TGTGCCAGCAGCTTACGTGGCGGGGATACGCAGTATTTT; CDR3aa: CASSLRGGDTQYF
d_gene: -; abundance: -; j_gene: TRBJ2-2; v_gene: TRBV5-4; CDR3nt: TGTGCCAGCAGCTTGGGACAGTTCACCGGGGAGCTGTTTTTT; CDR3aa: CASSLGQFTGELFF
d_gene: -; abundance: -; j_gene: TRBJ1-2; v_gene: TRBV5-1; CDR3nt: TGCGCCAGCAGCTTGGGTGCGGGGTTAACTAACTATGGCTACACCTTC; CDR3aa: CASSLGAGLTNYGYTF
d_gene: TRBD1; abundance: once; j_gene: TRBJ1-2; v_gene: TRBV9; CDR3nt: TGTGCCAGCAGCACGACAGGGACTGGCTACACCTTC; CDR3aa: CASSTTGTGYTF
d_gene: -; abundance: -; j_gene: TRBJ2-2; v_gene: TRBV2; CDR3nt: TGTGCCAGCTCTAGAGAGCCGACCGGGGAGCTGTTTTTT; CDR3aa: CASSREPTGELFF
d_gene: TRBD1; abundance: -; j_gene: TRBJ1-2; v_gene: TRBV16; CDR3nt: TGTGCCAGCAGCCAATGGACAGGGATAAATGGCTACACCTTC; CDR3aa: CASSQWTGINGYTF
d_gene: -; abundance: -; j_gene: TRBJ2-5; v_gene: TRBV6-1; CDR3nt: TGTGCCAGCAGTGAAGCGGGACTCGGGGAGACCCAGTACTTC; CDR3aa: CASSEAGLGETQYF
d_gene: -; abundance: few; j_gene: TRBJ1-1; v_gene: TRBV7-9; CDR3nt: TGTGCCAGCAGCTTAGGACAGTGGAACACTGAAGCTTTCTTT; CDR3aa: CASSLGQWNTEAFF
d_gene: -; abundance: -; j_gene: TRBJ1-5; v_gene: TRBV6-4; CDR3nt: TGTGCCAGCAGTGCCCCGGGACCTCTCTGGGGCCAGCCCCAGCATTTT; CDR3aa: CASSAPGPLWGQPQHF
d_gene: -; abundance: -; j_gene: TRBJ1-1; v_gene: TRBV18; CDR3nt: TGTGCCAGCTCCCGCGGGGACACTGAAGCTTTCTTT; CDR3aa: CASSRGDTEAFF
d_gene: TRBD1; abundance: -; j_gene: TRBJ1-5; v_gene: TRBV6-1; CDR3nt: TGTGCCCACGGGACAGGGAAGCCCCAGCATTTT; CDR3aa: CAHGTGKPQHF
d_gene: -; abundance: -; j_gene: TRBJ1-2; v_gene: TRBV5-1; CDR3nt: TGCGCCAGCAGCTCTGGGGACCCCTGGCTCGGGGGACGCTATGGCTACACCTTC; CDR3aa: CASSSGDPWLGGRYGYTF
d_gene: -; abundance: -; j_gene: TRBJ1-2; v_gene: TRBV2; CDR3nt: TGTGCCAGCAGTATCGGCACAGATGGCTACACCTTC; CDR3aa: CASSIGTDGYTF
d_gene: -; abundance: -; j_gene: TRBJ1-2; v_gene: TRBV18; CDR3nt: TGTGCCAGCTCACCACCGTGGAGGGATTATGGCTACACCTTC; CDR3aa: CASSPPWRDYGYTF
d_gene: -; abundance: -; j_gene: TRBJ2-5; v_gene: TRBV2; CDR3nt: TGTGCCAGCAGGTACCAAGAGACCCAGTACTTC; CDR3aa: CASRYQETQYF
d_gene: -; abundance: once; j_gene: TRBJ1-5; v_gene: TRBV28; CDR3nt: TGTGCCAGCAGTGTGCGGGGATATCAGCCCCAGCATTTT; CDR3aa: CASSVRGYQPQHF
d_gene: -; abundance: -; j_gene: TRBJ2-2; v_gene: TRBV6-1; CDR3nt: TGTGCCAGCAGTGAGCCTAGGAGAACCGGGGAGCTGTTTTTT; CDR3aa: CASSEPRRTGELFF
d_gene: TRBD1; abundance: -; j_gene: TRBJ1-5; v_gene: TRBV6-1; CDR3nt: TGTGCCAGCAGCTCTACAGGGGGCAATCAGCCCCAGCATTTT; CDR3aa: CASSSTGGNQPQHF
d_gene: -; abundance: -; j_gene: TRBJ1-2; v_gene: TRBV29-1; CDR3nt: TGCAGCGTGGATCGGGGTGGCTATGGCTACACCTTC; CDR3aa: CSVDRGGYGYTF
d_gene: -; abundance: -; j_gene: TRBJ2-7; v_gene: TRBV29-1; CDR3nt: TGCAGCGTTGGTCGCCAGGGGTACGAGCAGTACTTC; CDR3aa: CSVGRQGYEQYF
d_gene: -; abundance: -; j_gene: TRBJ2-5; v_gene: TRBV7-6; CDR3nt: TGTGCCAGCGGTCCCTATCCGGTCCGGGGAGAGACCCAGTACTTC; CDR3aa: CASGPYPVRGETQYF
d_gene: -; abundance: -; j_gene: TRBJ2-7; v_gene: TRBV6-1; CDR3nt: TGTGCCAGCAGTGAAAGGCAGGACAGCTCCTACGAGCAGTACTTC; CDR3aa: CASSERQDSSYEQYF